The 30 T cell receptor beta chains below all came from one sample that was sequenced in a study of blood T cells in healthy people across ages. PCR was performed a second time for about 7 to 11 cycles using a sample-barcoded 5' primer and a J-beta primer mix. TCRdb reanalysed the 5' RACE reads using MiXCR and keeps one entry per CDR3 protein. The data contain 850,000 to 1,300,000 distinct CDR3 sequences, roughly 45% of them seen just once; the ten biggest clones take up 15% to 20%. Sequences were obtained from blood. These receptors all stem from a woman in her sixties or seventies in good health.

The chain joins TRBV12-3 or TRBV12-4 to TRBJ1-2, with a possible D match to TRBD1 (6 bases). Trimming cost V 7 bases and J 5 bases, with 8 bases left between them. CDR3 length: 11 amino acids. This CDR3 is CASTGAYGYTF. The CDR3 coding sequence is TGTGCCAGCACGGGGGCATATGGCTACACCTTC.

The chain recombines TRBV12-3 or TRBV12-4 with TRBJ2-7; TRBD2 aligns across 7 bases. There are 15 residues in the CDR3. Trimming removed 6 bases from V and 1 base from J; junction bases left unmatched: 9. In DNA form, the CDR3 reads TGTGCCAGCAGGGGACTAAGCGGTGGTTCCTACGAGCAGTACTTC. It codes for CASRGLSGGSYEQYF.

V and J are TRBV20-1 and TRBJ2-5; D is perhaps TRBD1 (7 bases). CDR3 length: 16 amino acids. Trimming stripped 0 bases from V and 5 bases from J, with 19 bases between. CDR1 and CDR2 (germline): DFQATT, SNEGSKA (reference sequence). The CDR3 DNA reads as TGCAGTGCTAGAGATCAGACAGGGAGGTTAGTGGAGACCCAGTACTTC. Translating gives CSARDQTGRLVETQYF.

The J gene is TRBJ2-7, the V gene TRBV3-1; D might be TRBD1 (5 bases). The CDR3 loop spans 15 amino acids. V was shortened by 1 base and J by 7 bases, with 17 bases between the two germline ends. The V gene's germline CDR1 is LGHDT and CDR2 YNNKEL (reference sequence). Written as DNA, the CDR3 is TGTGCCAGCAGCCAAGTGGCTAGTGGGGCCGATGAGCAGTACTTC. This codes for CASSQVASGADEQYF.

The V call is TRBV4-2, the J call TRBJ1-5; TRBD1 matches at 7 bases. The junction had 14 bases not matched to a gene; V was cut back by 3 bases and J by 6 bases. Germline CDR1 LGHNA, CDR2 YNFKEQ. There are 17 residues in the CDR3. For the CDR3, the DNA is TGTGCCAGCAGCCAGGAAAAGACAGGGAAATTCAGTCAGCCCCAGCATTTT. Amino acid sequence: CASSQEKTGKFSQPQHF.

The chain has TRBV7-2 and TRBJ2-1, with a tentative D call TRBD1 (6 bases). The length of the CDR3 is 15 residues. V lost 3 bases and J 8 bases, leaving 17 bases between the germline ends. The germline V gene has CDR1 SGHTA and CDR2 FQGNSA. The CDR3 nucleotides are TGTGCCAGCAGCTTGTCGGGACACCCCCGCGATGAGCAGTTCTTC. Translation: CASSLSGHPRDEQFF.

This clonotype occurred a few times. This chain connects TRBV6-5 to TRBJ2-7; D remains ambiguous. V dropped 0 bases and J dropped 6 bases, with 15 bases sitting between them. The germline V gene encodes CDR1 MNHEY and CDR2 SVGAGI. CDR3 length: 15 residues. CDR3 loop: CASSYSVGFRSEQYF. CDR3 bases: TGTGCCAGCAGTTACTCGGTGGGATTCCGGTCCGAGCAGTACTTC.

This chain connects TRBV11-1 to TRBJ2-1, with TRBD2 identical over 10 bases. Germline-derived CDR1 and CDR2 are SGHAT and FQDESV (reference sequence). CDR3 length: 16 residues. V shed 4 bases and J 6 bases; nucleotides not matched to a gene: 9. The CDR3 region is CASSSRESSGSNEQFF. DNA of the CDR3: TGTGCCAGCAGCTCCCGGGAGTCTAGCGGGAGCAATGAGCAGTTCTTC.

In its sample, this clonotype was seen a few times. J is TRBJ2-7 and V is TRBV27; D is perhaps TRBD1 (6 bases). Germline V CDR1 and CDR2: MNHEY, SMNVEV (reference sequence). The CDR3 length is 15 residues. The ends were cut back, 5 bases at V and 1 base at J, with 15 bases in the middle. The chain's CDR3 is CASSLLGTQSYEQYF. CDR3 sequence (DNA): TGTGCCAGCAGTCTCTTGGGGACACAGTCCTACGAGCAGTACTTC.

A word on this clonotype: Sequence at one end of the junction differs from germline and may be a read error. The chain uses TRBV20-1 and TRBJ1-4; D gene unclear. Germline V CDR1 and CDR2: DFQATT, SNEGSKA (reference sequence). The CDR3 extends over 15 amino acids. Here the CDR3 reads CSARDQQKKGEELFF. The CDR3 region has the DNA TGCAGTGCTAGAGATCAACAGAAGAAGGGTGAAGAACTGTTTTTT.

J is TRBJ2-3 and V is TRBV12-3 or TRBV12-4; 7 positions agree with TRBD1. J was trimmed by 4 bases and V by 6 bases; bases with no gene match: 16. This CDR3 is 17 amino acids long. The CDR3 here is CASSPQGNSIWADTQYF. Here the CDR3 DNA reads TGTGCCAGCAGCCCACAGGGGAACTCAATCTGGGCAGATACGCAGTATTTT.

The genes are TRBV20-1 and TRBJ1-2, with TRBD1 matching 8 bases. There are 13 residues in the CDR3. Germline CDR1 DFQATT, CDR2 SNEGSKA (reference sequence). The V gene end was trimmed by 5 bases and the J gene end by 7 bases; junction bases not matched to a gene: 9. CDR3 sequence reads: CSASYRQGSGYTF. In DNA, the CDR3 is TGCAGTGCTTCTTATAGACAGGGGAGTGGCTACACCTTC.

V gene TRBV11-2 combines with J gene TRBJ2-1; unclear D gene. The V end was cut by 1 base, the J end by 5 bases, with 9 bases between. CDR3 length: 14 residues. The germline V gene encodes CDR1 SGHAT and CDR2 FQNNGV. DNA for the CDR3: TGTGCCAGCAGCTTAGGGTTGCGGCACAATGAGCAGTTCTTC. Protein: CASSLGLRHNEQFF.

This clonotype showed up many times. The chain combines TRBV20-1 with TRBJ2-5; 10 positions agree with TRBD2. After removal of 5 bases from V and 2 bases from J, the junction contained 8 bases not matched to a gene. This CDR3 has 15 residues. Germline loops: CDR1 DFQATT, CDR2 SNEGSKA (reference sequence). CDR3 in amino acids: CSAHLSGRQQETQYF. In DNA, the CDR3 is TGCAGTGCTCACCTTAGCGGGAGGCAACAAGAGACCCAGTACTTC.

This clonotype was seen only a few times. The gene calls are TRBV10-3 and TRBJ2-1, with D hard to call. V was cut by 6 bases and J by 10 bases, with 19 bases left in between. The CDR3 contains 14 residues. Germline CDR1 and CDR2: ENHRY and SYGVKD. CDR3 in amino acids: CAISPSARPHEQFF. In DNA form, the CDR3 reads TGTGCCATCAGCCCATCAGCCCGGCCGCACGAGCAGTTCTTC.

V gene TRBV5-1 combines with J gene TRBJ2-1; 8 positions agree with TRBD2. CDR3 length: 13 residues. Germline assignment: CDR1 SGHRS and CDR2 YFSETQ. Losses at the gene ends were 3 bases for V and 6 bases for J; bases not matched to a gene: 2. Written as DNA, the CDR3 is TGCGCCAGCAGCTCAGCGGGAGCCAATGAGCAGTTCTTC. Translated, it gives CASSSAGANEQFF. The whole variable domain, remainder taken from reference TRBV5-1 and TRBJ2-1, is KAGVTQTPRYLIKTRGQQVTLSCSPISGHRSVSWYQQTPGQGLQFLFEYFSETQRNKGNFPGRFSGRQFSNSRSEMNVSTLELGDSALYLCASSSAGANEQFFGPGTRLTVL.

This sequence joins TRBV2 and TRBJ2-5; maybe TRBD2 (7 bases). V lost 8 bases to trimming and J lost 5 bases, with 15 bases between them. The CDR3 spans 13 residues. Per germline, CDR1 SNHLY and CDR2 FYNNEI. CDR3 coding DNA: TGTGCCAGCCCCCTCGGGGGGCGGGAGACCCAGTACTTC. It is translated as CASPLGGRETQYF. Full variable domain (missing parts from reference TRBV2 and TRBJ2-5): EPEVTQTPSHQVTQMGQEVILRCVPISNHLYFYWYRQILGQKVEFLVSFYNNEISEKSEIFDDQFSVERPDGSNFTLKIRSTKLEDSAMYFCASPLGGRETQYFGPGTRLLVL.

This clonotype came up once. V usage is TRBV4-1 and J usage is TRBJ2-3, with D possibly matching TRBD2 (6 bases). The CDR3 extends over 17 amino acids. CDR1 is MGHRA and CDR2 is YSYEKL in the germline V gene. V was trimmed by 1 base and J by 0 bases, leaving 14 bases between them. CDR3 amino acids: CASSQGRGATSTDTQYF. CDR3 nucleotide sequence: TGCGCCAGCAGCCAAGGGAGGGGCGCGACTAGCACAGATACGCAGTATTTT.

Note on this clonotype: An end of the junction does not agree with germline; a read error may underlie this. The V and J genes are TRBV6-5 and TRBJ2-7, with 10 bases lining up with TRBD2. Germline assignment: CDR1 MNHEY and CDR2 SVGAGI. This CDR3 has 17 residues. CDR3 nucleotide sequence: TGTGTCAGCAGTTACTCCGGGCTGGCTAGCGGGAGCTACGAGCAGTACTTC. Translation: CVSSYSGLASGSYEQYF.

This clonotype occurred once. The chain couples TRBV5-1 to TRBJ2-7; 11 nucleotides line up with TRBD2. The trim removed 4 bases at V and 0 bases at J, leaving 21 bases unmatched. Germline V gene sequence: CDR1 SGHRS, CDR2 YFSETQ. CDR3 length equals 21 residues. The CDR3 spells CASSPRFFSGRASGSSYEQYF. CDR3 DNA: TGCGCCAGCAGCCCTCGTTTTTTTAGCGGGAGGGCCTCCGGAAGCTCCTACGAGCAGTACTTC.

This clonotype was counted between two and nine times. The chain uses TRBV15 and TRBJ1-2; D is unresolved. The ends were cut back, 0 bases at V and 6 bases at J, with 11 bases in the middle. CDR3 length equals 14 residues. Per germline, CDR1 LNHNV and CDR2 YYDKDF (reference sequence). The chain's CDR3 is CATSRDLGGNGYTF. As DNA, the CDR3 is TGTGCCACCAGCAGAGATCTCGGAGGGAATGGCTACACCTTC.

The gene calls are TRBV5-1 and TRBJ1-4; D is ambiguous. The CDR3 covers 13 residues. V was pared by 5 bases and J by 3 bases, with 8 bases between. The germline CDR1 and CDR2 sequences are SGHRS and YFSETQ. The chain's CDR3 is CASRGGANEKLFF. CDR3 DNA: TGCGCCAGCAGGGGAGGAGCTAATGAAAAACTGTTTTTT.

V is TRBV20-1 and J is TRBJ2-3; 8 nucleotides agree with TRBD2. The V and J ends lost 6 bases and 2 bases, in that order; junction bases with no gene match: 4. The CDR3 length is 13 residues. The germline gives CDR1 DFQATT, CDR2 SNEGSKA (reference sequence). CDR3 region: CSAERGSTDTQYF. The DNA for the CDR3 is TGCAGTGCAGAGCGGGGGTCCACAGATACGCAGTATTTT.

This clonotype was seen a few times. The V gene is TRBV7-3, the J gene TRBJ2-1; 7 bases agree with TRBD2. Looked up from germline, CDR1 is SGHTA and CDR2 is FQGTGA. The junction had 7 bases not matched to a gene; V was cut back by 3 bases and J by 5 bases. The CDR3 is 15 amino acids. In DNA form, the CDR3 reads TGTGCCAGCAGCTTCGGACTAGTGGGTGACAATGAGCAGTTCTTC. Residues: CASSFGLVGDNEQFF.

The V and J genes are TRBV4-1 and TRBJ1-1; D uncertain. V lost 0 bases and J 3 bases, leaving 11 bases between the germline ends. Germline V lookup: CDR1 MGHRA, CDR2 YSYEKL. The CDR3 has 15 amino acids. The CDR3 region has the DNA TGCGCCAGCAGCCAAGAACCTATGGCGGACACTGAAGCTTTCTTT. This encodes CASSQEPMADTEAFF.

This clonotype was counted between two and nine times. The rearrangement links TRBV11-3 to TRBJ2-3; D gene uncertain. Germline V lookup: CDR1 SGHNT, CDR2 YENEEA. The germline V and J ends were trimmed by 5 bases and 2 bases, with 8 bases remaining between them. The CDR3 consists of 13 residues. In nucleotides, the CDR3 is TGTGCCAGCAGCGCACGGTTCACAGATACGCAGTATTTT. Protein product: CASSARFTDTQYF.

CDR3 nucleotides: TGTGCCAGCAGCCCTCGGGAGCGGACCACAGATACGCAGTATTTT. This gives the protein CASSPRERTTDTQYF. The V gene is TRBV21-1, the J gene TRBJ2-3; the table's D call, TRBD2, has no DNA check behind it. TRBV21-1 is deemed a pseudogene. There are 15 residues in the CDR3.

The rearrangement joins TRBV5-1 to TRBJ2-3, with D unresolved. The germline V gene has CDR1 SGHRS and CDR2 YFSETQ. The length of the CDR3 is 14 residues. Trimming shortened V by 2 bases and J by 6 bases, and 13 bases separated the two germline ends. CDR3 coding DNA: TGCGCCAGCAGCTTCCTACAGACCAAGGATACGCAGTATTTT. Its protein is CASSFLQTKDTQYF.

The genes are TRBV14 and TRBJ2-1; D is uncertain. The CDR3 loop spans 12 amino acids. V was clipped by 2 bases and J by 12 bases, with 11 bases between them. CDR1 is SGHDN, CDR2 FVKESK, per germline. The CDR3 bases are TGTGCCAGCAGCCAAAGTCGTGCCTGGCAGTTCTTC. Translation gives CASSQSRAWQFF.

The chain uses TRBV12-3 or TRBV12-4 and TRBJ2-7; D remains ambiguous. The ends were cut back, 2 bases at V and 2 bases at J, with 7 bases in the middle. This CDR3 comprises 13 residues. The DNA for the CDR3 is TGTGCCAGCAGTTTAAAGCTAGCCTACGAGCAGTACTTC. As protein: CASSLKLAYEQYF.